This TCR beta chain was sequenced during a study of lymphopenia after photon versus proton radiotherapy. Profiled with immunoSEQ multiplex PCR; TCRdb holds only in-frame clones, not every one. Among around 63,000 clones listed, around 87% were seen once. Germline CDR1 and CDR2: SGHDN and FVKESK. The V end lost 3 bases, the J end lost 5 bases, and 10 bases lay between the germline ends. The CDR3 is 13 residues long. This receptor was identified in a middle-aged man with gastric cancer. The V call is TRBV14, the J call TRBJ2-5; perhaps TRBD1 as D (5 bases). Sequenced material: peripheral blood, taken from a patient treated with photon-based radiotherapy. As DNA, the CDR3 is TGTGCCAGCAGCCATAGGGGTCAGGAGACCCAGTACTTC. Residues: CASSHRGQETQYF.